This T cell receptor beta chain appears in the sequencing data of a study of blood T cell repertoires in COVID-19. Per the study methods: Reference gene primer amplification in the assay estimated nucleated cell counts. TCRdb's table, derived via immunoSEQ multiplex PCR, lists solely in-frame clones and lacks some. The V and J calls and clone size are taken from that table; D and trimming were inferred from the DNA. The sample shows about 130,000 clones, over 75% of them seen only once. Looked up from germline, CDR1 is MGHRA and CDR2 is YSYEKL. The CDR3 is made up of 18 amino acids. V was cut by 1 base and J by 0 bases, with 19 bases left in between.

The sequence derives from a man between 35 and 55 years old with active or convalescent COVID-19. This chain uses TRBV4-1 with TRBJ2-7; weak D call: TRBD1 (5 bases). Material: peripheral blood. Written as DNA, the CDR3 is TGCGCCAGCAGCCAAGGTTTTCCGACAGTCCCTCTCTCCTACGAGCAGTACTTC. Its translation is CASSQGFPTVPLSYEQYF.